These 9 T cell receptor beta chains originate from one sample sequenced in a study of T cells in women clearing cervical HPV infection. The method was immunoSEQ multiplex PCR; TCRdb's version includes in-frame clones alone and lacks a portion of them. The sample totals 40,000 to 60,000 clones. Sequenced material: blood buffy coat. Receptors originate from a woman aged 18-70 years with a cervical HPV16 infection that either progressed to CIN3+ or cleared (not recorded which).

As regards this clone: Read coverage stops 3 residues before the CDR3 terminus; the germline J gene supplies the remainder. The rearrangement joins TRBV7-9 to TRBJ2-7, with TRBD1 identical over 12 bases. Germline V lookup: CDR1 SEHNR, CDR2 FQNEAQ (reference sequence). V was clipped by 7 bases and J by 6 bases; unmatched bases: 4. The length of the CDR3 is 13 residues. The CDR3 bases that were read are TGTGCCAGCACACGGGACAGGGGGCGCGAG. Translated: CASTRDRGRE. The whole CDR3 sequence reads CASTRDRGREQYF.

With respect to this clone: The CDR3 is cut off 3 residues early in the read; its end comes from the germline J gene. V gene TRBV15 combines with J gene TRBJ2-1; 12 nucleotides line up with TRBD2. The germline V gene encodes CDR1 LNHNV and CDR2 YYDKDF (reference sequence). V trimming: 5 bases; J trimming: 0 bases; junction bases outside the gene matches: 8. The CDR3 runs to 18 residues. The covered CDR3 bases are TGTGCCACCAGCGCCGGGACTAGCGGGTTTAGCTCCTACAATGAG. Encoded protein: CATSAGTSGFSSYNE. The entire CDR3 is CATSAGTSGFSSYNEQFF.

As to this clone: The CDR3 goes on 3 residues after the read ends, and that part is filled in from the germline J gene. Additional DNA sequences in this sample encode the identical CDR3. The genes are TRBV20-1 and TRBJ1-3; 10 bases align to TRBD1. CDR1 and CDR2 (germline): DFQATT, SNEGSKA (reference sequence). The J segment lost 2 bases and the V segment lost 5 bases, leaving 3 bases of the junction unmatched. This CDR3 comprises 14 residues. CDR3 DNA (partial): TGCAGTGCTTCGACAGGGGGCACTGGAAACACC. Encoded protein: CSASTGGTGNT. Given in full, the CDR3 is CSASTGGTGNTIYF.

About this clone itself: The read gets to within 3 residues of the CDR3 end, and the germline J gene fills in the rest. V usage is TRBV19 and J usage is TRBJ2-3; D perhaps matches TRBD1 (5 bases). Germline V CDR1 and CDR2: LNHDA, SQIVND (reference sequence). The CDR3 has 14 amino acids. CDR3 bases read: TGTGCCAGTTATTCAGGGATTAGCAATCAGCCG. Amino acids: CASYSGISNQP. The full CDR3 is CASYSGISNQPQYF.

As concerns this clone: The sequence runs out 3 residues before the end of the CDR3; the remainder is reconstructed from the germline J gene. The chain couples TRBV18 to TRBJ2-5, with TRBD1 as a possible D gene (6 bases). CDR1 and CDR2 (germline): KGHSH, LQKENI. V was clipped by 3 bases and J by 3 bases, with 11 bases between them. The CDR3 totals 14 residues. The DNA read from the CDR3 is TGTGCCAGCTCACCCCGGGACAAAGAAGAGACC. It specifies CASSPRDKEET. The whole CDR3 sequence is CASSPRDKEETQYF. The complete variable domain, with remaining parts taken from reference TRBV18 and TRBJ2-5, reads NAGVMQNPRHLVRRRGQEARLRCSPMKGHSHVYWYRQLPEEGLKFMVYLQKENIIDESGMPKERFSAEFPKEGPSILRIQQVVRGDSAAYFCASSPRDKEETQYFGPGTRLLVL.

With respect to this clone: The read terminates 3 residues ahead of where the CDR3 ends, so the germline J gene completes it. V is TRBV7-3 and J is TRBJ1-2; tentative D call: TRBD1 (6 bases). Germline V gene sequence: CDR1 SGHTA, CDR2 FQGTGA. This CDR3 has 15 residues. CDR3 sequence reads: CASSLKAGGGNEYTF. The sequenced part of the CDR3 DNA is TGTGCCAGCAGCTTAAAAGCGGGGGGCGGGAATGAG.

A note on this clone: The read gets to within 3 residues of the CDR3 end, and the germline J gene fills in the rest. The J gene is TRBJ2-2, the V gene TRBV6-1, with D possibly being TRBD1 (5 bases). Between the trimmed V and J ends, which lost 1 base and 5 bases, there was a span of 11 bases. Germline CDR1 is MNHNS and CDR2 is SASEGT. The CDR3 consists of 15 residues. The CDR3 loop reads CASSEGARGTGELFF. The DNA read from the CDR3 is TGTGCCAGCAGTGAAGGGGCAAGGGGTACCGGGGAG.

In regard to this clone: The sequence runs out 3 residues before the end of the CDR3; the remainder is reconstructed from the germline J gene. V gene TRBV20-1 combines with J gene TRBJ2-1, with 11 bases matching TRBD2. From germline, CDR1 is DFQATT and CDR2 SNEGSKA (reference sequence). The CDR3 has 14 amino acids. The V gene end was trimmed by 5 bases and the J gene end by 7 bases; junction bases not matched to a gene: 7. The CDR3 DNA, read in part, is TGCAGTGCTTTTAGCGGGGGGGCGTTGAATGAG. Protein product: CSAFSGGALNE. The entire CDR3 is CSAFSGGALNEQFF.

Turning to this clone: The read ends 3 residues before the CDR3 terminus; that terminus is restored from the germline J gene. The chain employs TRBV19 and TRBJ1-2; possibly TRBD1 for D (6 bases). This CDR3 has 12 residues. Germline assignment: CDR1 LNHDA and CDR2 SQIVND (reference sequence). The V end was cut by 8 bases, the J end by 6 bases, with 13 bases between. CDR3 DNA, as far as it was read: TGTGCCAGTCCACAGGGAAGGGATGGC. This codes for CASPQGRDG. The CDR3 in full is CASPQGRDGYTF.